This T cell receptor (beta chain) was found in a study of Tregs in tolerant kidney transplant recipients. The wider study: Related graft donors supplied nonmyeloablative bone marrow transplants, and mixed chimerism was transient. General study results and limits: Tolerant patients' donor-specific Tregs expanded beyond overall Tregs, suggesting antigen-driven growth. Tregs expanded with activated donor B cells seemed most donor-specific.

The V end lost 1 base, the J end lost 1 base, and 7 bases lay between the germline ends. CDR3 length: 14 amino acids. The germline V gene has CDR1 KGHSH and CDR2 LQKENI. Concerning this clone: Its antigen is currently unknown.

Generated by immunoSEQ multiplex PCR, the TCRdb table keeps only in-frame clones and is missing some. The sample contains about 72,000 clones, more than 90% of which appear only once. Unstimulated Tregs (CD4+CD25+CD127-) and CD4+CD25- non-Tregs were sorted from PBMCs. The material sequenced was CD8+ T cells from blood, taken before the transplant. The gene calls are TRBV18 and TRBJ1-1; D might be TRBD1 (5 bases). The receptor was isolated from a human donor who received a combined kidney and bone marrow transplant. This CDR3 reads CASSPRDRNTEAFF. The CDR3 nucleotides are TGTGCCAGCTCACCACGCGACAGGAACACTGAAGCTTTCTTT.